Following are 3 T cell receptor beta chains from one sample sequenced in a study of CXCR3-negative and CXCR3-positive naive CD8 T cells. Regarding the study as a whole: CXCR3-positive naive cells had more hydrophobic TRB CDR3s than CXCR3-negative naive cells.

Through 5' RACE with UMI labels, the TRB cDNA libraries were prepared. Each CDR3 protein gets one entry in TCRdb, which reprocessed the 5' RACE reads and gives no DNA. Recorded here are nearly 90,000 distinct CDR3 sequences; the top ten clones represent under 0.95%. No antigen has been identified for these receptors. The source material was naive CXCR3+ CD8+ T cells from blood. Subset specified: CD45RO-CCR7+CD27+CD95- naive CD8+ T cells expressing CXCR3 (TNR3+). These receptors were taken from a human donor in good health. Some clones in this sample may be carry-over from other donors' samples.

The chain couples TRBV6-9 to TRBJ2-7; TCRdb designates TRBD1, a call that cannot be tested without DNA. CDR1 and CDR2 from the germline V gene are MNHGY and SVAAGI. This CDR3 region has 15 residues. The chain's CDR3 is CASSNGTAYSYEQYF.

J is TRBJ2-3 and V is TRBV4-3; lacking DNA, the TRBD2 call made by TCRdb goes unchecked. Germline loops: CDR1 LGHNA, CDR2 YSLEER. The CDR3 covers 18 residues. The CDR3: CASSQDSAAAGGTDTQYF.

The V call is TRBV16, the J call TRBJ2-5; without DNA, the TCRdb call of TRBD1 cannot be checked. CDR1 is KGHSY, CDR2 FQNENV, per germline. This CDR3 contains 14 residues. The CDR3 sequence is CASSQGGPAGTQYF.